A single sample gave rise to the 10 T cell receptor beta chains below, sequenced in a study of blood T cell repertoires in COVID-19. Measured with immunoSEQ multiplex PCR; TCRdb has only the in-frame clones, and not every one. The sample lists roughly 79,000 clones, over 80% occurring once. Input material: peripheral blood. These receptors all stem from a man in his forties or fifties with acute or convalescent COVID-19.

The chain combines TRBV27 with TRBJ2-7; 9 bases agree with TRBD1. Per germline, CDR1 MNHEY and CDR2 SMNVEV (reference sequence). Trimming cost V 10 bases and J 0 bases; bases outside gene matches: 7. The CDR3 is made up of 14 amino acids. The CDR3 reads CAISGTGNSYEQYF. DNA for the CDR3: TGTGCCATCTCCGGGACAGGGAACTCCTACGAGCAGTACTTC.

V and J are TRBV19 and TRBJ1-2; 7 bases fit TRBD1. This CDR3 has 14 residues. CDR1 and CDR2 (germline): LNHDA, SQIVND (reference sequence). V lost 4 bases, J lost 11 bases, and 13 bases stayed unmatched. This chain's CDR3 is CASSTRDRSAFYTF. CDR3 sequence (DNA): TGTGCCAGTAGTACCCGGGACAGATCAGCCTTTTACACCTTC.

CDR3 residues: CASKAGLTSTDTQYF. For the CDR3, the DNA is TGTGCCAGTAAGGCGGGACTTACTAGCACAGATACGCAGTATTTT. This sequence joins TRBV19 and TRBJ2-3; D is possibly TRBD2 (6 bases). V lost 7 bases and J lost 0, with 14 bases in between. CDR3 size: 15 residues. Germline CDR1 and CDR2: LNHDA and SQIVND (reference sequence).

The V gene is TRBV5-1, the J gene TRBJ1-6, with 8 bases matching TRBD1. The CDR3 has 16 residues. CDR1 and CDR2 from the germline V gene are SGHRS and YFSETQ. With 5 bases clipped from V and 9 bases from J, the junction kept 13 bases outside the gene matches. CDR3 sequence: CASRLLSQGGGSPLHF. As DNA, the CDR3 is TGCGCCAGCAGACTACTTTCACAGGGGGGGGGTTCACCCCTCCACTTT.

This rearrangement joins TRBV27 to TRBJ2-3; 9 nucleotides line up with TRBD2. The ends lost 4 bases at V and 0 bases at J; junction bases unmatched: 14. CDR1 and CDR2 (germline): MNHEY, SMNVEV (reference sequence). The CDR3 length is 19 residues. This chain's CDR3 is CASSSGRKGLAVSTDTQYF. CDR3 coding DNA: TGTGCCAGCAGTTCCGGCCGGAAGGGACTAGCAGTAAGCACAGATACGCAGTATTTT.

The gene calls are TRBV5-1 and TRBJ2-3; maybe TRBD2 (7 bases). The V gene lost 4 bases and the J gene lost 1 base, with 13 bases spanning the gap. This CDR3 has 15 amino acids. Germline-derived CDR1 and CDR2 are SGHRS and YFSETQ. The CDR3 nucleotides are TGCGCCAGCAGCACGGGGGGCTACGGCACAGATACGCAGTATTTT. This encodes CASSTGGYGTDTQYF.

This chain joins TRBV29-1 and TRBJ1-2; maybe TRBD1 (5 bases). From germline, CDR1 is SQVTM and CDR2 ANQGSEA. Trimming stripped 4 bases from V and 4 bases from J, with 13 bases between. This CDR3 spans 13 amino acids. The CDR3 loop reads CSVVVPTAYGYTF. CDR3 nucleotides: TGCAGCGTTGTAGTGCCGACAGCCTATGGCTACACCTTC.

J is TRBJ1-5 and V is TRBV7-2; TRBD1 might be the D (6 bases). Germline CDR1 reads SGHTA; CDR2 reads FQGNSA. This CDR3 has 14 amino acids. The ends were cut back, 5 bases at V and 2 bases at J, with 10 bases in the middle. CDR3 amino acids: CASSRNRGNQPQHF. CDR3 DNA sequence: TGTGCCAGCAGCAGGAACAGGGGCAATCAGCCCCAGCATTTT.

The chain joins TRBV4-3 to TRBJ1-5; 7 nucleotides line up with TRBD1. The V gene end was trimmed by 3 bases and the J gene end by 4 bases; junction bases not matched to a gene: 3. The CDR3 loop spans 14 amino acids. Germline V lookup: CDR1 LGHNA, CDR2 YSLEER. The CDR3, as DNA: TGCGCCAGCAGCCAGGGACAGAATAATCAGCCCCAGCATTTT. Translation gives CASSQGQNNQPQHF.

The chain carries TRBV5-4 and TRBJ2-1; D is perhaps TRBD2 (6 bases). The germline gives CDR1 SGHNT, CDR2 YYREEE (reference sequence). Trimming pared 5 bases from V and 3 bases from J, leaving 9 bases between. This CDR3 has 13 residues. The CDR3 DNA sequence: TGTGCCAGCAGGCCTAGCGACTACAATGAGCAGTTCTTC. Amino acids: CASRPSDYNEQFF.